Listed below are T cell receptor beta chains from one sample, sequenced in a study of blood T cell repertoires in COVID-19. The table came from immunoSEQ multiplex PCR; TCRdb's copy has only in-frame clones and leaves some out. The sample comprises about 210,000 clones, around 84% of which are singletons, and about 10% rests with the top ten. The sample was peripheral blood. Every receptor here comes from a man aged 45-60 years with active or convalescent COVID-19. The CDR3 runs from the conserved cysteine through the conserved F or W. D genes are given only for firm matches. A clone size is listed for some rows: how often the clone was seen (once, few, many), or a class if it is expanded.

- | TRBJ2-5 | - | TRBV5-1 | 17 | TGCGCCAGCAGCTTGGCCATGACAGGCAGGGCGGGAGAGACCCAGTACTTC | CASSLAMTGRAGETQYF
- | TRBJ2-3 | - | TRBV28 | 13 | TGTGCCAGCAGTAAGGCAGGGAGGGATACGCAGTATTTT | CASSKAGRDTQYF
- | TRBJ2-7 | - | TRBV6-5 | 14 | TGTGCCAGCAGAAAATGGGACTTCTCCTACGAGCAGTACTTC | CASRKWDFSYEQYF
- | TRBJ2-1 | TRBD1 | TRBV15 | 14 | TGTGCCACCAGCAGAGTGTACAGGGGTCCTGAGCAGTTCTTC | CATSRVYRGPEQFF
many | TRBJ1-5 | - | TRBV28 | 13 | TGTGCCAGCAGTTTACACAACAATCAGCCCCAGCATTTT | CASSLHNNQPQHF
- | TRBJ2-5 | TRBD2 | TRBV5-1 | 18 | TGCGCCAGCAGCTTGGCCCCGCAAACTAGCGGGGGCCAAGAGACCCAGTACTTC | CASSLAPQTSGGQETQYF
- | TRBJ1-2 | - | TRBV24-1 | 12 | TGTGCCACCTGGGAGACTAACTATGGCTACACCTTC | CATWETNYGYTF
once | TRBJ2-5 | TRBD1 | TRBV5-6 | 17 | TGTGCCAGCAGCTCCTCAGGGACAGGGACGATGGGCGAGACCCAGTACTTC | CASSSSGTGTMGETQYF
- | TRBJ1-2 | TRBD1 | TRBV4-3 | 17 | TGCGCCAGCAGCCAACCGGGGATAGGGGGCGAGGTAGATGGCTACACCTTC | CASSQPGIGGEVDGYTF
- | TRBJ1-2 | - | TRBV10-2 | 15 | TGCGCCAGCAGCCTGGCGGGGCCCCTCTCCTCTGGCTACACCTTC | CASSLAGPLSSGYTF
- | TRBJ2-7 | - | TRBV9 | 12 | TGTGCCAGCAGCCCCCAGGGGTACGAGCAGTACTTC | CASSPQGYEQYF
- | TRBJ2-5 | TRBD1 | TRBV15 | 17 | TGTGCCACCAGCAGAGATTTGGACAGGGGCCTCTGGGAGACCCAGTACTTC | CATSRDLDRGLWETQYF
few | TRBJ2-5 | TRBD2 | TRBV18 | 16 | TGTGCCAGCTCACCTAGGGCGGGAGGCGCCCAAGAGACCCAGTACTTC | CASSPRAGGAQETQYF
- | TRBJ1-2 | - | TRBV6-5 | 13 | TGTGCCAGCAGTTATGACAGTAACTATGGCTACACCTTC | CASSYDSNYGYTF
- | TRBJ2-2 | - | TRBV2 | 16 | TGTGCCAGCAGTTTGGAGGGGACGGGGAACACCGGGGAGCTGTTTTTT | CASSLEGTGNTGELFF
- | TRBJ2-1 | - | TRBV30 | 11 | TGTTCGGGGGTTGCCTACAATGAGCAGTTCTTC | CSGVAYNEQFF
- | TRBJ2-5 | TRBD1 | TRBV15 | 16 | TGTGCCACCAGCAGAGATCAAGGGGGCTTCCAAGAGACCCAGTACTTC | CATSRDQGGFQETQYF
- | TRBJ2-3 | TRBD2 | TRBV5-1 | 16 | TGCGCCAGCAGCTTGACTAGCGGTCCTTTCACAGATACGCAGTATTTT | CASSLTSGPFTDTQYF
- | TRBJ2-1 | TRBD2 | TRBV11-2 | 15 | TGTGCCAGCAGCTCAAGACTAGCGGGGGGGCTTGAGCAGTTCTTC | CASSSRLAGGLEQFF
few | TRBJ1-2 | - | TRBV5-1 | 15 | TGCGCCAGCAGCAGCCGAGAGAGGGAGGGCGATGGCTACACCTTC | CASSSREREGDGYTF
- | TRBJ2-7 | TRBD1 | TRBV7-6 | 17 | TGTGCCAGCAGCTTAGGACCCTCCGGGACAGGGTCCTACGAGCAGTACTTC | CASSLGPSGTGSYEQYF
- | TRBJ1-2 | - | TRBV3-1/TRBV3-2 | 14 | TGTGCCAGCAGCCAAGAGGCGGTTAACTATGGCTACACCTTC | CASSQEAVNYGYTF
- | TRBJ1-2 | TRBD1 | TRBV28 | 16 | TGTGCCAGCAGTTCGCCAAGACAGGGGGCGCACTATGGCTACACCTTC | CASSSPRQGAHYGYTF
- | TRBJ2-7 | - | TRBV7-2 | 14 | TGTGCCAGCAGCTTGACACGAACTTCCTACGAGCAGTACTTC | CASSLTRTSYEQYF
- | TRBJ1-1 | - | TRBV30 | 18 | TGTGCCTGGAGTGTTCCCGGCGGACAGAGGGTGGGGGACACTGAAGCTTTCTTT | CAWSVPGGQRVGDTEAFF
- | TRBJ1-4 | - | TRBV4-3 | 15 | TGCGCCAGCAGCCAAGATCTTGCAGGGAATGAAAAACTGTTTTTT | CASSQDLAGNEKLFF
once | TRBJ2-1 | TRBD1 | TRBV30 | 14 | TGTGCCTGGAGTCAGGGGGCGGGGATGCATGAGCAGTTCTTC | CAWSQGAGMHEQFF
- | TRBJ1-4 | - | TRBV29-1 | 12 | TGCAGCGTTGTTTCTCCGGATGAAAAACTGTTTTTT | CSVVSPDEKLFF
- | TRBJ2-2 | - | TRBV7-9 | 14 | TGTGCCAGCAGCTTACAGGGGAACACCGGGGAGCTGTTTTTT | CASSLQGNTGELFF
once | TRBJ1-2 | - | TRBV4-1 | 16 | TGCGCCAGCAGCCAAGATAATGCGGGGGAACCCTATGGCTACACCTTC | CASSQDNAGEPYGYTF
- | TRBJ2-5 | TRBD2 | TRBV2 | 14 | TGTGCCAGCCAGAGCGGGGGGTTCCAAGAGACCCAGTACTTC | CASQSGGFQETQYF
once | TRBJ1-5 | - | TRBV4-1 | 17 | TGCGCCAGCAGCCAGGTTGAGCCCAACCCAATCGATCAGCCCCAGCATTTT | CASSQVEPNPIDQPQHF
- | TRBJ2-7 | - | TRBV9 | 15 | TGTGCCAGCAGCGTAGGGATGACAGGTACCTACGAGCAGTACTTC | CASSVGMTGTYEQYF
once | TRBJ1-5 | - | TRBV6-6 | 14 | TGTGCCAGCAGCCCGACAGGTCTCCATCAGCCCCAGCATTTT | CASSPTGLHQPQHF
- | TRBJ1-5 | TRBD1 | TRBV28 | 16 | TGTGCCAGCAGTTCTTTCGGACAGGGGGGGAATCAGCCCCAGCATTTT | CASSSFGQGGNQPQHF
- | TRBJ2-7 | - | TRBV14 | 13 | TGTGCCAGCAGCCGCGATTCCTCCTACGAGCAGTACTTC | CASSRDSSYEQYF
- | TRBJ2-5 | TRBD2 | TRBV5-4 | 14 | TGTGCCAGCAGCCAGGGACCTAGCGGTGAGACCCAGTACTTC | CASSQGPSGETQYF
- | TRBJ2-7 | TRBD2 | TRBV3-1/TRBV3-2 | 12 | TGTGCCAGCAGCCAAGGGGGGGGCGAGCAGTACTTC | CASSQGGGEQYF
- | TRBJ1-2 | - | TRBV6-2/TRBV6-3 | 12 | TGTGCCAGCAGCCGGACAGCCTTGGGCTACACCTTC | CASSRTALGYTF
- | TRBJ1-6 | TRBD1 | TRBV10-2 | 16 | TGCGCCAGCAGTGAGTGGCTGACAGGGCCGGGTTCACCCCTCCACTTT | CASSEWLTGPGSPLHF
- | TRBJ2-3 | - | TRBV5-4 | 13 | TGTGCCAGCAGTCGGGATCGAGCAGATACGCAGTATTTT | CASSRDRADTQYF
- | TRBJ2-2 | TRBD2 | TRBV5-1 | 14 | TGCGCCAGCACCCTAGCGGGGATCACCGGGGAGCTGTTTTTT | CASTLAGITGELFF
- | TRBJ2-7 | - | TRBV5-8 | 15 | TGTGCCAGCAGTCAGAGGGGGAATATAGTATACGAGCAGTACTTC | CASSQRGNIVYEQYF
- | TRBJ1-2 | TRBD1 | TRBV10-3 | 14 | TGTGCCATCAGGGGACAGGGAGCTAACTATGGCTACACCTTC | CAIRGQGANYGYTF
few | TRBJ1-1 | - | TRBV2 | 13 | TGTGCCAGCAGTCGACAGGTGAACACTGAAGCTTTCTTT | CASSRQVNTEAFF
few | TRBJ2-7 | TRBD2 | TRBV4-3 | 15 | TGCGCCAGCAGCCCTAGCGGGGGGGGTACCTACGAGCAGTACTTC | CASSPSGGGTYEQYF
- | TRBJ1-2 | - | TRBV2 | 15 | TGTGCCAGCAGTGAATTGGACAGTATCCTGAGGGGCTACACCTTC | CASSELDSILRGYTF
- | TRBJ1-1 | TRBD1 | TRBV2 | 13 | TGTGCCAGCAGGGGACAGTGGGGCACTGAAGCTTTCTTT | CASRGQWGTEAFF
- | TRBJ1-6 | - | TRBV6-2/TRBV6-3 | 14 | TGTGCCAGCAGTTTGTGGACGGGGAATTCACCCCTCCACTTT | CASSLWTGNSPLHF
once | TRBJ1-2 | - | TRBV6-6 | 14 | TGTGCCAGCACGAACGGGTCCCCTAACTATGGCTACACCTTC | CASTNGSPNYGYTF
- | TRBJ2-7 | - | TRBV6-2/TRBV6-3 | 11 | TGTGCCAGCAGTTACGGAGGGGTGCAGTACTTC | CASSYGGVQYF
- | TRBJ1-1 | - | TRBV12-3/TRBV12-4 | 13 | TGTGCCAGCAGTTTATTACATAACACTGAAGCTTTCTTT | CASSLLHNTEAFF
- | TRBJ1-1 | TRBD1 | TRBV4-1 | 15 | TGCGCCAGCAGCCTCCGCGGACAGGGGGGAACTGAAGCTTTCTTT | CASSLRGQGGTEAFF
- | TRBJ1-4 | TRBD1 | TRBV4-3 | 15 | TGCGCCAGCAGCCAACAGACAGGGGTGAATGAAAAACTGTTTTTT | CASSQQTGVNEKLFF
many | TRBJ1-6 | TRBD1 | TRBV19 | 13 | TGTGCCAGCGACAGGGGCCATAATTCACCCCTCCACTTT | CASDRGHNSPLHF
- | TRBJ2-1 | TRBD2 | TRBV19 | 18 | TGTGCCAGTAGTATAGCCTCTTTACTAGCGAGCGCCTACAATGAGCAGTTCTTC | CASSIASLLASAYNEQFF
- | TRBJ2-7 | TRBD1 | TRBV10-3 | 17 | TGTGCCATCAGTGCATACAGGGGACGGAAGTTGACCTACGAGCAGTACTTC | CAISAYRGRKLTYEQYF